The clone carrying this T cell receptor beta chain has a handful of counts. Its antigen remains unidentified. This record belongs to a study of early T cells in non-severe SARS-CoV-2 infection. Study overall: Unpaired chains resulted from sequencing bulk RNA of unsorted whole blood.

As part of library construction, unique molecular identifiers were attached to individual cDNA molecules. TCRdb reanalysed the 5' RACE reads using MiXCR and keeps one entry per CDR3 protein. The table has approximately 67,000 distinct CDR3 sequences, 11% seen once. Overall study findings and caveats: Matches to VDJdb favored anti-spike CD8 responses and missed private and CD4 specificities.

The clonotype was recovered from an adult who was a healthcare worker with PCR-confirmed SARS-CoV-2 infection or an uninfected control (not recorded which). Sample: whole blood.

DNA for the CDR3: TGTGCCAGCAGTGGCGGCCCCACCGGGGAGCTGTTTTTT. Translating it yields CASSGGPTGELFF. The V gene is TRBV9, the J gene TRBJ2-2; D gene uncertain. This CDR3 has 13 amino acids. V was trimmed by 5 bases and J by 4 bases, leaving 9 bases between them. The germline gives CDR1 SGDLS, CDR2 YYNGEE.